This TCR beta chain was profiled in a study of T-cell reconstitution after alpha-beta-depleted transplantation in children. CDR1 is MDHEN and CDR2 is SYDVKM in the germline V gene. Deletions cut 3 bases from V and 3 bases from J, with 11 bases between. The CDR3 spans 14 residues. Construction of the TCRbeta library involved unique molecular identifiers. TCRdb analysed the PCR reads with MiXCR anew, one entry per CDR3 protein. The data contain 98,000 or so distinct CDR3 sequences, under 25% of them singletons. As regards this clonotype: Its cognate antigen is unknown.

Findings and caveats of the study: The main origin of T-cell counts and diversity one year after transplant was newly produced T cells. Some patients showed high day-60 TCRbeta diversity, which derived from surviving recipient T cells and thymic progenitors. As was reported, about two months after transplant, alpha-beta T cells came from several hundred expanded graft clones.

The chain combines TRBV28 with TRBJ1-1; D possibly corresponds to TRBD1 (5 bases). The source is a boy under 10 years old with acute lymphoblastic leukemia, due to receive a stem cell transplant. This specimen was PBMCs, taken before TCRalphabeta/CD19-depleted stem cell transplant. CDR3 region: CASSLTGAHTEAFF. In DNA, the CDR3 is TGTGCCAGCAGTTTGACTGGGGCGCACACTGAAGCTTTCTTT.